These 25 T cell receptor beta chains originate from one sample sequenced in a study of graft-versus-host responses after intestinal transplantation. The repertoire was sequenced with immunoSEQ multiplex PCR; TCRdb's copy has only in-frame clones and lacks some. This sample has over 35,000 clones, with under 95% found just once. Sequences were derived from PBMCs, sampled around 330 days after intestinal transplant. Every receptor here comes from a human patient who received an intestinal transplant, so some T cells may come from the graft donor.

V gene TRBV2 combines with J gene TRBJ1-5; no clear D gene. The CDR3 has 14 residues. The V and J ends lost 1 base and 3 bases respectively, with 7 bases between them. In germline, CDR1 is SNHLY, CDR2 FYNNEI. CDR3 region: CASSEGRTNQPQHF. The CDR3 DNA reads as TGTGCCAGCAGTGAAGGGAGGACCAATCAGCCCCAGCATTTT.

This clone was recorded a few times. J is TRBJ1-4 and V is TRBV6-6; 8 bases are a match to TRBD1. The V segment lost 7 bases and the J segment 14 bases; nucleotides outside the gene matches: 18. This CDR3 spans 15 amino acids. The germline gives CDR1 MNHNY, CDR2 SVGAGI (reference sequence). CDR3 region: CASTDYGTGVKKLFF. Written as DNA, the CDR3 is TGTGCCAGCACCGACTACGGGACAGGCGTTAAGAAGCTGTTTTTT.

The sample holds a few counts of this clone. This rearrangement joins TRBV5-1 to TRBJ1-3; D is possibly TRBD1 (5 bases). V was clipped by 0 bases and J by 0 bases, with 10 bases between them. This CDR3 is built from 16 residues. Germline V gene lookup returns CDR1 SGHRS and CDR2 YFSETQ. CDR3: CASSLERQGSGNTIYF. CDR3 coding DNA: TGCGCCAGCAGCTTGGAGCGGCAGGGCTCTGGAAACACCATATATTTT.

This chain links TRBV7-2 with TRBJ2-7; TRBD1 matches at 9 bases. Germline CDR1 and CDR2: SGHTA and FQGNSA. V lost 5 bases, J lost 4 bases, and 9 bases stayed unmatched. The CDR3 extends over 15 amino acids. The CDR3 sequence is CASSLGRDRAYEQYF. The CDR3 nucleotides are TGTGCCAGCAGCCTGGGCCGGGACAGGGCGTACGAGCAGTACTTC. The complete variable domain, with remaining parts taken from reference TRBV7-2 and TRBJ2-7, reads GAGVSQSPSNKVTEKGKDVELRCDPISGHTALYWYRQSLGQGLEFLIYFQGNSAPDKSGLPSDRFSAERTGGSVSTLTIQRTQQEDSAVYLCASSLGRDRAYEQYFGPGTRLTVT.

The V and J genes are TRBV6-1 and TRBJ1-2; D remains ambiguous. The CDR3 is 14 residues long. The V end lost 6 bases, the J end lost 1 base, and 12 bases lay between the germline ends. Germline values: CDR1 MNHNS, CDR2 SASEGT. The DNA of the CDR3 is TGTGCCAGCAGCCTCCTGGAAGATAACTATGGCTACACCTTC. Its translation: CASSLLEDNYGYTF.

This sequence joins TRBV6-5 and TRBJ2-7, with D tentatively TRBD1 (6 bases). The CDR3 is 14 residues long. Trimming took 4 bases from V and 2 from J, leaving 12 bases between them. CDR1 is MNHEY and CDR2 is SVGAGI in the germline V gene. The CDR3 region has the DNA TGTGCCAGCAGTTCCTCGACAGGTACCTACGAGCAGTACTTC. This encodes CASSSSTGTYEQYF.

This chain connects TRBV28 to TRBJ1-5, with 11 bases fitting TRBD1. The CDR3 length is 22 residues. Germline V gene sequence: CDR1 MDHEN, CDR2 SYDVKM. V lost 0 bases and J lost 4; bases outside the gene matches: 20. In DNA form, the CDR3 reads TGTGCCAGCAGTTTATGGCCCCGCGGGACAGGGGGGGGACTAGCAGGAAATCAGCCCCAGCATTTT. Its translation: CASSLWPRGTGGGLAGNQPQHF.

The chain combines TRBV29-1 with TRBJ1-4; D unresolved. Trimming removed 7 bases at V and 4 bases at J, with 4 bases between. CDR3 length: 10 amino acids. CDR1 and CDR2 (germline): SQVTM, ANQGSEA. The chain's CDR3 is CSGLNEKLFF. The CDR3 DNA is TGCAGCGGCCTTAATGAAAAACTGTTTTTT.

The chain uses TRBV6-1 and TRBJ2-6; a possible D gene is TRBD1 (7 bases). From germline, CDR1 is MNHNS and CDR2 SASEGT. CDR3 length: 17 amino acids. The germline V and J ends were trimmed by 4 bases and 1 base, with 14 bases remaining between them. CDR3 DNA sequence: TGTGCCAGCAGTGTCGCAGGGGGGAGGTCTGGGGCCAACGTCCTGACTTTC. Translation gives CASSVAGGRSGANVLTF.

The DNA for the CDR3 is TGTGCCAGCAGCGCCTGGGACGGGACCTACGAGCAGTACTTC. It specifies CASSAWDGTYEQYF. This chain uses TRBV9 with TRBJ2-7; D may be TRBD1 or TRBD2 (5 bases each). The V gene lost 3 bases and the J gene lost 2 bases, with 12 bases spanning the gap. In germline, CDR1 is SGDLS, CDR2 YYNGEE. The CDR3 has 14 residues.

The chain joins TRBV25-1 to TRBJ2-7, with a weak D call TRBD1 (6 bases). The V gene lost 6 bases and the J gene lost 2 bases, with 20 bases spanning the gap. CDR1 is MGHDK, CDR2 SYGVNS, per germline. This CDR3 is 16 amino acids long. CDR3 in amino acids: CASSKIEQGTPYEQYF. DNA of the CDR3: TGTGCCAGCAGCAAAATCGAACAGGGAACTCCCTACGAGCAGTACTTC.

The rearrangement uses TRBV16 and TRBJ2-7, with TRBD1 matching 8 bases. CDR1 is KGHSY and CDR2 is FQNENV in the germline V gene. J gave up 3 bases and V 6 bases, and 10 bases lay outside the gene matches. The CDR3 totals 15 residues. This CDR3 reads CASSLTSDRVYEQYF. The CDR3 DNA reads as TGTGCCAGCAGTCTCACTTCGGACAGGGTCTACGAGCAGTACTTC.

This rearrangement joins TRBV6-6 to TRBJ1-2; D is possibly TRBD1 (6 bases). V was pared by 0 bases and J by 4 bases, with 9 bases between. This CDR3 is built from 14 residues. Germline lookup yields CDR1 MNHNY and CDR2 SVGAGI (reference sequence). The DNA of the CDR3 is TGTGCCAGCAGTTACTCGAGGGACACCTATGGCTACACCTTC. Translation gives CASSYSRDTYGYTF.

CDR3 sequence reads: CASSLIDEQYF. DNA of the CDR3: TGTGCCAGCAGCTTAATCGACGAGCAGTACTTC. The genes are TRBV11-2 and TRBJ2-7, with D hard to call. V dropped 2 bases and J dropped 5 bases, with 4 bases sitting between them. The CDR3 spans 11 residues. Germline CDR1 is SGHAT and CDR2 is FQNNGV.

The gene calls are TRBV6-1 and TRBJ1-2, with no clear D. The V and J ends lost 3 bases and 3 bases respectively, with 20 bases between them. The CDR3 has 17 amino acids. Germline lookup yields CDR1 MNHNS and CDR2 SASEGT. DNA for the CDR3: TGTGCCAGCAGTGATCCCCGGCCCTCGGACGGTCACTATGGCTACACCTTC. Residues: CASSDPRPSDGHYGYTF.

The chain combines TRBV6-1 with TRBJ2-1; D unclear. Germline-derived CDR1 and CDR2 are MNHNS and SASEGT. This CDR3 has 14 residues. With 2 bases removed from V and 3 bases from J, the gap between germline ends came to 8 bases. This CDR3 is CASSEPHYYNEQFF. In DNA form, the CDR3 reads TGTGCCAGCAGTGAACCCCATTACTACAATGAGCAGTTCTTC.

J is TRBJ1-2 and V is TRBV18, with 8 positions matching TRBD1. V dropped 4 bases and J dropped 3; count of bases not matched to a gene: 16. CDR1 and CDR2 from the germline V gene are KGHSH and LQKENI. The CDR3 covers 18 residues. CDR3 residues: CASSLGIGRTGLDYGYTF. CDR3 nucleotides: TGTGCCAGCTCACTTGGGATTGGTCGGACAGGGCTGGACTATGGCTACACCTTC. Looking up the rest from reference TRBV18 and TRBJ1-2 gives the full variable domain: NAGVMQNPRHLVRRRGQEARLRCSPMKGHSHVYWYRQLPEEGLKFMVYLQKENIIDESGMPKERFSAEFPKEGPSILRIQQVVRGDSAAYFCASSLGIGRTGLDYGYTFGSGTRLTVV.

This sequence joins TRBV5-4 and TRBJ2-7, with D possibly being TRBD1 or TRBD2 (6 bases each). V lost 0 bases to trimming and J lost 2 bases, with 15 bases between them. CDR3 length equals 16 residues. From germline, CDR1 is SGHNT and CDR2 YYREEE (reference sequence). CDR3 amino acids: CASSLETGRKPYEQYF. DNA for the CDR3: TGTGCCAGCAGCTTGGAAACAGGGAGGAAACCCTACGAGCAGTACTTC.

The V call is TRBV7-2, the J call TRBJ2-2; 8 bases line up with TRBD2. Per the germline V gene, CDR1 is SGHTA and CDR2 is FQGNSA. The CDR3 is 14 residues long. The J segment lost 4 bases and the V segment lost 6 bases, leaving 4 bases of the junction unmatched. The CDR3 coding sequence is TGTGCCAGCAGACCCGGGACTAGCACCGGGGAGCTGTTTTTT. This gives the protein CASRPGTSTGELFF.

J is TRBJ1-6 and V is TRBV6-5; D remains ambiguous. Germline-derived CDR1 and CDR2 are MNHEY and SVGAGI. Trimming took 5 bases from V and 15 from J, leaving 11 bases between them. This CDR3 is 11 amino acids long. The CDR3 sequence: CASSEVGDLHF. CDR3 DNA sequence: TGTGCCAGCAGTGAAGTAGGAGACCTCCACTTT.

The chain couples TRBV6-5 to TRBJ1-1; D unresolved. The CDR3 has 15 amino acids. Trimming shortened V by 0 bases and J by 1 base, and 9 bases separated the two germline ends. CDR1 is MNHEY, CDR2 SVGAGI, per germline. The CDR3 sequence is CASSYSADRNTEAFF. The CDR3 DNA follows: TGTGCCAGCAGTTACTCGGCAGATCGGAACACTGAAGCTTTCTTT.

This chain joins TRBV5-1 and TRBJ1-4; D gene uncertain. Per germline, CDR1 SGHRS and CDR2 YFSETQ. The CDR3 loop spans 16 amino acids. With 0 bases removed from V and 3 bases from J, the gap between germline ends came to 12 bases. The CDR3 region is CASSLAPVTSNEKLFF. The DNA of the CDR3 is TGCGCCAGCAGCTTGGCCCCGGTGACGTCTAATGAAAAACTGTTTTTT.

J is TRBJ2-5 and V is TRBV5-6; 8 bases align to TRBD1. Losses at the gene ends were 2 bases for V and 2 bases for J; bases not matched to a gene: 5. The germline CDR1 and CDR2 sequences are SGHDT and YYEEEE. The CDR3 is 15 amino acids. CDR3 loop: CASSLANRGQETQYF. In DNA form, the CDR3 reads TGTGCCAGCAGCTTAGCGAACAGGGGGCAAGAGACCCAGTACTTC.

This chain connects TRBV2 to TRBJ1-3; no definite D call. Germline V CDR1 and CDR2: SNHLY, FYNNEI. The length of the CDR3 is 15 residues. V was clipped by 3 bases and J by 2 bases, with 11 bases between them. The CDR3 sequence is CASSDPGGTGNTIYF. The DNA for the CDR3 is TGTGCCAGCAGTGACCCCGGCGGGACTGGAAACACCATATATTTT.

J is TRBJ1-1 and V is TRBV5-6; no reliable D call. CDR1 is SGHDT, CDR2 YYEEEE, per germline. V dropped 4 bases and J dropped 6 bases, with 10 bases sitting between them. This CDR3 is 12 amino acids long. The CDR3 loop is CASSPAFAEAFF. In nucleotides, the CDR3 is TGTGCCAGCAGCCCCGCGTTTGCTGAAGCTTTCTTT.